At least ten counts were recorded for the clone carrying this T cell receptor beta chain. As yet, its antigen is unknown. This record comes from a study of spatial heterogeneity in lung cancer. Study-level findings and limits: Ubiquitous expanded tumor TCRs appeared in blood more at resection than follow-up.

Time point meaning: sample taken at primary tumor resection. The donors comprised about 74 untreated early-stage non-small cell lung cancer patients. The input material, whole RNA from tumor, nontumor lung or frozen PBMC, was sequenced unsorted. Unique molecular identifiers tagged every individual TCR cDNA molecule. TCRdb reprocessed the 5' RACE reads via MiXCR and lists one record per CDR3 protein. Of 25,000 or so distinct CDR3 sequences listed, around 5.1% were seen once; the top ten hold approximately 4.7%. Per germline, CDR1 DFQATT and CDR2 SNEGSKA (reference sequence). The ends were cut back, 5 bases at V and 3 bases at J, with 20 bases in the middle. The CDR3 spans 15 residues.

The material was PBMCs, obtained at surgery. The clonotype was recovered from a male donor with early-stage non-small cell lung cancer. The chain carries TRBV20-1 and TRBJ2-7; D assignment may be TRBD1 or TRBD2 (6 bases each). The CDR3 sequence is CSARSAGHRLYEQYF. The CDR3 region has the DNA TGCAGTGCTCGAAGCGCGGGACATAGGCTCTACGAGCAGTACTTC.